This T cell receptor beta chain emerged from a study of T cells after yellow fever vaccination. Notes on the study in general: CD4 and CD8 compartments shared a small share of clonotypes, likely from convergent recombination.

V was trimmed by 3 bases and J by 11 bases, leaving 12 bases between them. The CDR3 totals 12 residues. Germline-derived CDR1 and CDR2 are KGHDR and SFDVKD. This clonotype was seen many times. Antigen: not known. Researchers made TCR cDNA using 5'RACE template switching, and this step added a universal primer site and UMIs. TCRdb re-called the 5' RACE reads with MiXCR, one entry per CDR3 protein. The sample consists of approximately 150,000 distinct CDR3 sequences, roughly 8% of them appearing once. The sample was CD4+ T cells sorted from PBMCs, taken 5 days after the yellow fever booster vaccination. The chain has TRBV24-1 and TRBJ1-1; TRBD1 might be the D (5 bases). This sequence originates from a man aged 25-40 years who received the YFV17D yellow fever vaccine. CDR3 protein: CATSDGRGRAFF. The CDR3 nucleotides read TGTGCCACCAGTGATGGAAGGGGAAGGGCTTTCTTT.